These 22 T cell receptor beta chains were sequenced from one sample in a study of T cells and Merkel cell carcinoma outcomes. The table came from immunoSEQ multiplex PCR; TCRdb's copy has only in-frame clones and leaves some out. The sample consists of fewer than 20,000 clones, roughly 81% of them appearing once. Sequencing input: tumor tissue from Merkel cell carcinoma. The receptors stem from a human donor with Merkel cell carcinoma.

This rearrangement joins TRBV5-1 to TRBJ1-2; 9 nucleotides align to TRBD1. The length of the CDR3 is 14 residues. Germline V gene lookup returns CDR1 SGHRS and CDR2 YFSETQ. V shed 3 bases and J 8 bases; nucleotides not matched to a gene: 8. CDR3 nucleotide sequence: TGCGCCAGCAGCTGGAACCGGGACAGGGCAGGCTACACCTTC. It codes for CASSWNRDRAGYTF.

The rearrangement uses TRBV30 and TRBJ2-7, with D possibly being TRBD1 or TRBD2 (6 bases each). The V gene lost 2 bases and the J gene lost 6 bases, with 14 bases spanning the gap. From germline, CDR1 is GTSNPN and CDR2 SVGIG (reference sequence). The CDR3 length is 13 residues. In DNA form, the CDR3 reads TGTGCCTGGAGTTGGAGGGGGAGTCCCGAGCAGTACTTC. It encodes CAWSWRGSPEQYF.

This clone was observed a single time. The J gene is TRBJ1-4, the V gene TRBV5-1; a possible D gene is TRBD1 (6 bases). V was trimmed by 5 bases and J by 8 bases, leaving 10 bases between them. Germline CDR1 is SGHRS and CDR2 is YFSETQ. CDR3 length equals 12 residues. The CDR3 bases are TGCGCCAGCAGTACACAGGGCGAAAAACTGTTTTTT. Translating it yields CASSTQGEKLFF.

This clone was picked up one time. The chain uses TRBV5-4 and TRBJ2-5; 14 bases are shared with TRBD2. Germline V gene data show CDR1 as SGHNT and CDR2 as YYREEE (reference sequence). The CDR3 contains 17 residues. Trimming at V came to 10 bases and at J to 1 base, leaving 12 bases not matched to a gene. In nucleotides, the CDR3 is TGTGCCGTCCAGGGGACTAGCGGGAGCCGATCCCAAGAGACCCAGTACTTC. Its translation: CAVQGTSGSRSQETQYF.

This chain connects TRBV7-3 to TRBJ1-1; D call uncertain. Trimming took 4 bases from V and 5 from J, leaving 8 bases between them. The CDR3 spans 12 residues. The germline CDR1 and CDR2 sequences are SGHTA and FQGTGA. The DNA for the CDR3 is TGTGCCAGCAGCTCGAGGGTTACTGAAGCTTTCTTT. Protein product: CASSSRVTEAFF. Variable domain in full (rest from reference TRBV7-3 and TRBJ1-1): GAGVSQTPSNKVTEKGKYVELRCDPISGHTALYWYRQSLGQGPEFLIYFQGTGAADDSGLPNDRFFAVRPEGSVSTLKIQRTERGDSAVYLCASSSRVTEAFFGQGTRLTVV.

V is TRBV29-1 and J is TRBJ2-3; 13 nucleotides agree with TRBD2. The CDR3 length is 15 residues. Germline loops: CDR1 SQVTM, CDR2 ANQGSEA. V lost 2 bases to trimming and J lost 4 bases; unmatched junction nucleotides: 3. The CDR3 DNA sequence: TGCAGCGTTGAACCCACTAGCGGGGGGGCAGATACGCAGTATTTT. Amino acids: CSVEPTSGGADTQYF.

This rearrangement joins TRBV18 to TRBJ1-1; D gene uncertain. The CDR3 contains 15 residues. The germline V gene encodes CDR1 KGHSH and CDR2 LQKENI. Trimming left V 4 bases short and J 0 bases short, with 12 bases between. The DNA of the CDR3 is TGTGCCAGCTCACAGAGACGGGTGGTGAACACTGAAGCTTTCTTT. This translates into CASSQRRVVNTEAFF.

V usage is TRBV20-1 and J usage is TRBJ2-7; 8 positions agree with TRBD2. The germline CDR1 and CDR2 sequences are DFQATT and SNEGSKA (reference sequence). Trimming removed 7 bases from V and 3 bases from J; junction bases left unmatched: 2. CDR3 size: 11 residues. CDR3 sequence (DNA): TGCAGTGTAACTAGCGGCTACGAGCAGTACTTC. Its translation is CSVTSGYEQYF.

This chain connects TRBV10-2 to TRBJ2-2, with D unclear. The CDR3 has 14 residues. Trimming stripped 5 bases from V and 2 bases from J, with 9 bases between. Germline lookup yields CDR1 WSHSY and CDR2 SAAADI. The CDR3, as DNA: TGCGCCAGCAGTCTCGACACCAACACCGGGGAGCTGTTTTTT. It encodes CASSLDTNTGELFF.

The V gene is TRBV4-1, the J gene TRBJ2-3, with D unclear. The germline CDR1 and CDR2 sequences are MGHRA and YSYEKL. V was cut by 0 bases and J by 7 bases, with 8 bases left in between. This CDR3 spans 13 amino acids. CDR3 sequence reads: CASSQDLVNTQYF. DNA of the CDR3: TGCGCCAGCAGCCAAGATCTGGTTAATACGCAGTATTTT.

The chain combines TRBV6-1 with TRBJ1-1; unclear D gene. There are 14 residues in the CDR3. The V gene lost 2 bases and the J gene lost 5 bases, with 12 bases spanning the gap. Germline V gene data show CDR1 as MNHNS and CDR2 as SASEGT. This chain's CDR3 is CASSEQQGSTEAFF. The CDR3 bases are TGTGCCAGCAGTGAACAACAAGGAAGTACTGAAGCTTTCTTT.

The chain carries TRBV6-6 and TRBJ1-1, with D unclear. V was trimmed by 7 bases and J by 0 bases, leaving 12 bases between them. The CDR3 spans 14 residues. The germline CDR1 and CDR2 sequences are MNHNY and SVGAGI (reference sequence). The CDR3 DNA reads as TGTGCCAGCACCCCAACGGGATTGAACACTGAAGCTTTCTTT. Translated: CASTPTGLNTEAFF.

This chain connects TRBV2 to TRBJ2-6, with D possibly matching TRBD1 (5 bases). Trimming removed 6 bases at V and 4 bases at J, with 10 bases between. Germline CDR1 SNHLY, CDR2 FYNNEI. The CDR3 runs to 14 residues. The CDR3 DNA sequence: TGTGCCAGCAGAAGGGGTGCCGGGGCCAACGTCCTGACTTTC. Residues: CASRRGAGANVLTF.

This clone appeared a single time. This chain uses TRBV5-5 with TRBJ2-7; 7 bases are a match to TRBD2. In germline, CDR1 is SGHKS, CDR2 YYEKEE (reference sequence). This CDR3 is 13 amino acids long. With 5 bases clipped from V and 1 base from J, the junction kept 3 bases outside the gene matches. The CDR3 region is CASRGGSSYEQYF. The CDR3 region has the DNA TGTGCCAGCAGGGGCGGGAGTTCCTACGAGCAGTACTTC.

The rearrangement joins TRBV4-1 to TRBJ1-1; 8 nucleotides agree with TRBD1. The CDR3 is 19 amino acids. V shed 0 bases, J shed 1 base, and the junction held 13 bases outside the gene matches. Looked up from germline, CDR1 is MGHRA and CDR2 is YSYEKL. DNA of the CDR3: TGCGCCAGCAGCCAAGATCGGGCAGGGGGCGGGGGGCCGAACACTGAAGCTTTCTTT. Translating gives CASSQDRAGGGGPNTEAFF.

The V call is TRBV15, the J call TRBJ2-1, with TRBD2 matching over 13 bases. Trimming took 5 bases from V and 7 from J; bases not matched to a gene: 5. CDR3 length: 15 amino acids. Germline V lookup: CDR1 LNHNV, CDR2 YYDKDF (reference sequence). As DNA, the CDR3 is TGTGCCACCAGCGGCGGACTAGCGGGAGTTAATGAGCAGTTCTTC. This gives the protein CATSGGLAGVNEQFF.

The chain carries TRBV9 and TRBJ2-2, with TRBD1 matching over 11 bases. The CDR3 is 16 amino acids. Germline trimming cut 3 bases from V and 3 bases from J; bases unmatched to any gene: 4. Germline CDR1 is SGDLS and CDR2 is YYNGEE. The CDR3 region has the DNA TGTGCCAGCAGCGGTGGGACAGGGGGGGACACCGGGGAGCTGTTTTTT. Translating gives CASSGGTGGDTGELFF.

Points on this clone: The junction departs from the called germline gene at one end, perhaps through a read error. This chain's CDR3 is CARSPKGTGLEEKLFF. CDR3 DNA sequence: TGTGCCCGGAGCCCGAAAGGAACAGGGCTAGAAGAAAAACTGTTTTTT. The chain combines TRBV30 with TRBJ1-4; possible D gene TRBD1, 6 bases. Germline lookup yields CDR1 GTSNPN and CDR2 SVGIG (reference sequence). The CDR3 runs to 16 residues.

The chain carries TRBV18 and TRBJ2-5; unclear D gene. CDR1 and CDR2 (germline): KGHSH, LQKENI. CDR3 length: 13 residues. The germline V and J ends were trimmed by 3 bases and 2 bases, with 7 bases remaining between them. CDR3 bases: TGTGCCAGCTCACCGTCCCAGCAAGAGACCCAGTACTTC. Translating it yields CASSPSQQETQYF.

The V and J genes are TRBV19 and TRBJ1-3; 10 positions match TRBD1. V lost 6 bases, J lost 3 bases, and 2 bases stayed unmatched. The CDR3 length is 14 residues. Looked up from germline, CDR1 is LNHDA and CDR2 is SQIVND (reference sequence). The CDR3 here is CASRTGGFGNTIYF. The CDR3 DNA reads as TGTGCCAGTAGGACAGGGGGCTTTGGAAACACCATATATTTT.

This rearrangement joins TRBV19 to TRBJ1-2; no reliable D call. Trimming took 8 bases from V and 5 from J, leaving 9 bases between them. CDR1 is LNHDA and CDR2 is SQIVND in the germline V gene (reference sequence). CDR3 length: 11 residues. CDR3 in amino acids: CASRKAYGYTF. DNA for the CDR3: TGTGCCAGTCGAAAGGCGTATGGCTACACCTTC.

V usage is TRBV27 and J usage is TRBJ1-2, with unresolved D. Trimming took off 3 bases at V and 7 bases at J, with 12 bases between the two ends. CDR1 is MNHEY, CDR2 SMNVEV, per germline (reference sequence). This CDR3 contains 13 residues. The CDR3 nucleotides read TGTGCCAGCAGTTTTGACCCCCGGGGTGGCTACACCTTC. Protein: CASSFDPRGGYTF.